This T cell receptor beta chain appears in the sequencing data of a study of CDR3 diversity in severe acne. Each CDR3 protein gets one entry after TCRdb re-called the PCR reads with MiXCR. The data hold approximately 90,000 distinct CDR3 sequences, with about 50% observed a single time. In this sample, this clonotype turned up many times. Trimming took 3 bases from V and 6 from J; bases not matched to a gene: 8. The CDR3 is made up of 17 amino acids. The V gene's germline CDR1 is DFQATT and CDR2 SNEGSKA (reference sequence). The sequence was obtained from a male donor in good health, serving as a control. The sample was blood. The V call is TRBV20-1, the J call TRBJ2-1; 16 bases are shared with TRBD2. CDR3 nucleotides: TGCAGTGCTAGGGGACTAGCGGGAGGGAAAGGGATCAATGAGCAGTTCTTC. Protein: CSARGLAGGKGINEQFF.